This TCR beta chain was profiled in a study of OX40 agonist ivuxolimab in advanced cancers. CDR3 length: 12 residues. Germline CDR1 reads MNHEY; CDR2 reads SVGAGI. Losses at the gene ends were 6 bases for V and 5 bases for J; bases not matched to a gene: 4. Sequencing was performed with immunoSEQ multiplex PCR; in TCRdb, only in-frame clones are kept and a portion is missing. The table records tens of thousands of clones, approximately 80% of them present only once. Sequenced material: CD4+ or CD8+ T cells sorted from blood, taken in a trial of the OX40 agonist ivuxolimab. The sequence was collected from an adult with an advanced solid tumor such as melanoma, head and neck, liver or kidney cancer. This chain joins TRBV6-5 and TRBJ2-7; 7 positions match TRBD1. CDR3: CASSLTGDEQYF. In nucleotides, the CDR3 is TGTGCCAGCAGCCTAACAGGGGACGAGCAGTACTTC.